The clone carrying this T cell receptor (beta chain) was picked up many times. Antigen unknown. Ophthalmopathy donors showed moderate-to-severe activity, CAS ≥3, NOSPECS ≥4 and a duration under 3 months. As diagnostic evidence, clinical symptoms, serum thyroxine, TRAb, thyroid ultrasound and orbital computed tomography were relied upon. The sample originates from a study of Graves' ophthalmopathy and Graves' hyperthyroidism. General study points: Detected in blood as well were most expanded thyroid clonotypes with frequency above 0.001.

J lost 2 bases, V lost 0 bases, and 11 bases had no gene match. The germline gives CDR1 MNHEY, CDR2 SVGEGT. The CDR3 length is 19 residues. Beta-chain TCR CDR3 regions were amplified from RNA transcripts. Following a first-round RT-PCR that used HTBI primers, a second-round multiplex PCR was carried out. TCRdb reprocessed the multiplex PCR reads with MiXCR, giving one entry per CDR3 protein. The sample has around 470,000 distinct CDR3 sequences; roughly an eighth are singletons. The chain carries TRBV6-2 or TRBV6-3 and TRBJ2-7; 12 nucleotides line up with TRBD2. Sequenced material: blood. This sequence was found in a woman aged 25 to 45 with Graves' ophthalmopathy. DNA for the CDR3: TGTGCCAGCAGTTACTCCAGGCTAGCGGGAGGGCCCAGGCCCTACGAGCAGTACTTC. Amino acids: CASSYSRLAGGPRPYEQYF.